Listed below are T cell receptor beta chains from one sample, sequenced in a study of CD8 T cells in ankylosing spondylitis. TCRdb re-derived calls from the 5' RACE reads in MiXCR, one entry per CDR3 protein. Counted here are about 250,000 distinct CDR3 sequences, roughly 32% occurring once; the ten biggest clones make up about 4.2%. Sequences were obtained from blood, either unsorted or a sorted T cell fraction (not recorded which). These TCRs come from a male donor with ankylosing spondylitis or in good health (not recorded which). Both conserved end residues are part of each CDR3. Each record gives: V gene, J gene, D gene, clone size, CDR3 protein, CDR3 DNA. D genes are given only for firm matches. Not all rows give a size; the values are once, few, many and, for expanded clones, a class.

v_call: TRBV25-1; j_call: TRBJ2-7; d_call: .; clone_size: .; cdr3_aa: CASSGTLGSPALYF; cdr3_nt: TGTGCCAGCAGTGGAACTCTCGGGTCCCCCGCCCTGTACTTC
v_call: TRBV2; j_call: TRBJ2-1; d_call: .; clone_size: .; cdr3_aa: CASTGPLEQFF; cdr3_nt: TGTGCCAGCACGGGCCCACTTGAGCAGTTCTTC
v_call: TRBV20-1; j_call: TRBJ2-3; d_call: TRBD2; clone_size: .; cdr3_aa: CSATEAGGTETQYF; cdr3_nt: TGCAGTGCTACCGAGGCGGGGGGCACTGAGACGCAGTATTTT
v_call: TRBV4-1; j_call: TRBJ1-6; d_call: .; clone_size: few; cdr3_aa: CASSLSGRRNSPLHF; cdr3_nt: TGCGCCAGCAGCCTATCGGGACGGAGAAATTCACCCCTCCACTTT
v_call: TRBV11-1; j_call: TRBJ2-1; d_call: .; clone_size: few; cdr3_aa: CASSLFPGPYNEQFF; cdr3_nt: TGTGCCAGCAGCTTATTTCCAGGGCCATACAATGAGCAGTTCTTC
v_call: TRBV27; j_call: TRBJ2-1; d_call: .; clone_size: .; cdr3_aa: CASSLSVDEQFF; cdr3_nt: TGTGCCAGCAGTTTATCAGTCGATGAGCAGTTCTTC
v_call: TRBV7-9; j_call: TRBJ2-3; d_call: .; clone_size: few; cdr3_aa: CASSPHHTDTQYF; cdr3_nt: TGTGCCAGCAGCCCCCACCACACAGATACGCAGTATTTT
v_call: TRBV12-3/TRBV12-4; j_call: TRBJ1-1; d_call: TRBD1; clone_size: .; cdr3_aa: CASSFPLLRDRVVSGTEAFF; cdr3_nt: TGTGCCAGCAGCTTCCCCCTCTTGCGGGACAGGGTTGTTTCGGGGACTGAAGCTTTCTTT
v_call: TRBV20-1; j_call: TRBJ2-7; d_call: .; clone_size: .; cdr3_aa: CSARDPDRTYEQYF; cdr3_nt: TGCAGTGCTAGAGATCCGGACAGAACCTACGAGCAGTACTTC
v_call: TRBV12-3/TRBV12-4; j_call: TRBJ1-2; d_call: TRBD1; clone_size: few; cdr3_aa: CASRRGTGNSYGYTF; cdr3_nt: TGTGCCAGCAGGCGCGGGACAGGGAACTCCTATGGCTACACCTTC
v_call: TRBV7-2; j_call: TRBJ2-5; d_call: .; clone_size: .; cdr3_aa: CASSGGPQETQYF; cdr3_nt: TGTGCCAGCAGCGGGGGACCTCAAGAGACCCAGTACTTC
v_call: TRBV28; j_call: TRBJ1-2; d_call: .; clone_size: few; cdr3_aa: CASSSGVSGYTF; cdr3_nt: TGTGCCAGCAGCTCAGGGGTAAGCGGCTACACCTTC
v_call: TRBV7-3; j_call: TRBJ2-5; d_call: .; clone_size: once; cdr3_aa: CASSPERWETQYF; cdr3_nt: TGTGCCAGCAGCCCGGAGCGTTGGGAGACCCAGTACTTC
v_call: TRBV20-1; j_call: TRBJ2-1; d_call: TRBD1; clone_size: few; cdr3_aa: CSARDQTGGSYNEQFF; cdr3_nt: TGCAGTGCTAGAGATCAGACAGGGGGCTCCTACAATGAGCAGTTCTTC
v_call: TRBV12-3/TRBV12-4; j_call: TRBJ2-1; d_call: .; clone_size: few; cdr3_aa: CASSSGASYNEQFF; cdr3_nt: TGTGCCAGCAGTTCCGGGGCCTCATACAATGAGCAGTTCTTC
v_call: TRBV29-1; j_call: TRBJ1-1; d_call: .; clone_size: few; cdr3_aa: CSVVVDGMNTEAFF; cdr3_nt: TGCAGCGTTGTGGTCGACGGCATGAACACTGAAGCTTTCTTT
v_call: TRBV4-2; j_call: TRBJ2-2; d_call: .; clone_size: few; cdr3_aa: CASSQVAGELFF; cdr3_nt: TGTGCCAGCAGCCAAGTAGCCGGGGAGCTGTTTTTT
v_call: TRBV5-1; j_call: TRBJ2-7; d_call: TRBD2; clone_size: .; cdr3_aa: CASSGDSSGRSYEQYF; cdr3_nt: TGCGCCAGCAGCGGAGACAGCAGCGGGAGGTCCTACGAGCAGTACTTC
v_call: TRBV5-1; j_call: TRBJ1-6; d_call: .; clone_size: few; cdr3_aa: CASSTTTDYNSPLHF; cdr3_nt: TGCGCCAGCAGCACCACGACGGATTATAATTCCCCCCTCCACTTT
v_call: TRBV5-6; j_call: TRBJ1-1; d_call: TRBD1; clone_size: few; cdr3_aa: CASSLYRGSTTEAFF; cdr3_nt: TGTGCCAGCAGCTTGTACAGGGGGAGTACCACTGAAGCTTTCTTT
v_call: TRBV27; j_call: TRBJ2-7; d_call: TRBD2; clone_size: .; cdr3_aa: CASSPRGVSYEQYF; cdr3_nt: TGTGCCAGCTCCCCCCGGGGGGTTTCCTACGAGCAGTACTTC
v_call: TRBV3-1; j_call: TRBJ2-7; d_call: .; clone_size: .; cdr3_aa: CASSQDWEQYF; cdr3_nt: TGTGCCAGCAGCCAAGACTGGGAGCAGTACTTC
v_call: TRBV12-3/TRBV12-4; j_call: TRBJ2-5; d_call: .; clone_size: .; cdr3_aa: CASQARETQYF; cdr3_nt: TGTGCCAGCCAAGCTCGGGAGACCCAGTACTTC
v_call: TRBV3-1; j_call: TRBJ2-7; d_call: TRBD1; clone_size: .; cdr3_aa: CASSQGQGATYEQYF; cdr3_nt: TGTGCCAGCAGCCAAGGACAGGGGGCTACCTACGAGCAGTACTTC
v_call: TRBV12-3/TRBV12-4; j_call: TRBJ1-2; d_call: .; clone_size: .; cdr3_aa: CASRTDRRWGREYGYTF; cdr3_nt: TGTGCCAGCAGGACAGACAGAAGGTGGGGGCGCGAATATGGCTACACCTTC
v_call: TRBV2; j_call: TRBJ2-1; d_call: TRBD1; clone_size: .; cdr3_aa: CASRANRGPYNEQFF; cdr3_nt: TGTGCCAGCAGGGCAAACAGGGGGCCCTACAATGAGCAGTTCTTC
v_call: TRBV7-9; j_call: TRBJ2-7; d_call: .; clone_size: .; cdr3_aa: CASTPEDQGFEQYF; cdr3_nt: TGTGCCAGCACCCCCGAGGATCAGGGGTTCGAGCAGTACTTC
v_call: TRBV20-1; j_call: TRBJ2-7; d_call: TRBD1; clone_size: few; cdr3_aa: CSAKTGTGGDEQYF; cdr3_nt: TGCAGTGCAAAAACCGGGACAGGGGGCGACGAGCAGTACTTC
v_call: TRBV12-3/TRBV12-4; j_call: TRBJ2-7; d_call: .; clone_size: .; cdr3_aa: CASSYAPPRVQQYF; cdr3_nt: TGTGCCAGCAGTTACGCCCCCCCCAGGGTCCAGCAGTACTTC
v_call: TRBV5-1; j_call: TRBJ2-2; d_call: .; clone_size: few; cdr3_aa: CASTAGGDTGELFF; cdr3_nt: TGCGCCAGCACTGCTGGCGGGGACACCGGGGAGCTGTTTTTT
v_call: TRBV7-2; j_call: TRBJ1-5; d_call: .; clone_size: .; cdr3_aa: CASSLAGGGRSNQPQHF; cdr3_nt: TGTGCCAGCAGCTTAGCCGGGGGGGGGAGGAGCAATCAGCCCCAGCATTTT
v_call: TRBV28; j_call: TRBJ2-5; d_call: TRBD2; clone_size: .; cdr3_aa: CASSPLHRLAGGVQETQYF; cdr3_nt: TGTGCCAGCAGTCCACTACACAGACTAGCGGGGGGGGTGCAAGAGACCCAGTACTTC
v_call: TRBV12-3/TRBV12-4; j_call: TRBJ2-2; d_call: .; clone_size: .; cdr3_aa: CASSLLGELFF; cdr3_nt: TGTGCCAGCAGTTTGCTCGGGGAGCTGTTTTTT
v_call: TRBV20-1; j_call: TRBJ2-7; d_call: .; clone_size: few; cdr3_aa: CSAKEKGFPYEQYF; cdr3_nt: TGCAGTGCCAAAGAGAAGGGATTCCCCTACGAGCAGTACTTC
v_call: TRBV20-1; j_call: TRBJ2-7; d_call: .; clone_size: few; cdr3_aa: CSASSKNEQYF; cdr3_nt: TGCAGTGCTAGTAGTAAGAACGAGCAGTACTTC
v_call: TRBV7-9; j_call: TRBJ2-1; d_call: TRBD1; clone_size: .; cdr3_aa: CASSIRTGEDNEQFF; cdr3_nt: TGTGCCAGCAGCATCAGGACAGGGGAGGACAATGAGCAGTTCTTC
v_call: TRBV18; j_call: TRBJ2-7; d_call: TRBD2; clone_size: .; cdr3_aa: CASSHGEGKDYEQYF; cdr3_nt: TGTGCCAGCTCCCACGGGGAGGGAAAGGACTACGAGCAGTACTTC
v_call: TRBV20-1; j_call: TRBJ2-3; d_call: TRBD2; clone_size: few; cdr3_aa: CSALAGGMDTQYF; cdr3_nt: TGCAGTGCCCTAGCGGGAGGGATGGATACGCAGTATTTT
v_call: TRBV12-3/TRBV12-4; j_call: TRBJ1-1; d_call: TRBD1; clone_size: few; cdr3_aa: CASRDGTVNTEAFF; cdr3_nt: TGTGCCAGCAGGGATGGGACAGTGAACACTGAAGCTTTCTTT
v_call: TRBV12-3/TRBV12-4; j_call: TRBJ2-2; d_call: .; clone_size: many; cdr3_aa: CASSPNTGELFF; cdr3_nt: TGTGCCAGCAGCCCGAACACCGGGGAGCTGTTTTTT
v_call: TRBV29-1; j_call: TRBJ2-3; d_call: .; clone_size: .; cdr3_aa: CSVEPIGGRSTDTQYF; cdr3_nt: TGCAGCGTGGAACCAATCGGGGGTCGATCCACAGATACGCAGTATTTT
v_call: TRBV20-1; j_call: TRBJ2-1; d_call: TRBD1; clone_size: .; cdr3_aa: CSARSWFGTGSEQFF; cdr3_nt: TGCAGTGCTAGGAGTTGGTTCGGGACAGGCAGTGAGCAGTTCTTC
v_call: TRBV15; j_call: TRBJ2-7; d_call: TRBD1; clone_size: few; cdr3_aa: CATSRSPPGQGNEQYF; cdr3_nt: TGTGCCACCAGCAGATCTCCTCCGGGACAGGGAAACGAGCAGTACTTC
v_call: TRBV10-3; j_call: TRBJ2-1; d_call: TRBD2; clone_size: .; cdr3_aa: CAISDPPAGPKFNEQFF; cdr3_nt: TGTGCCATCAGTGACCCCCCAGCGGGGCCAAAGTTCAATGAGCAGTTCTTC
v_call: TRBV7-9; j_call: TRBJ2-5; d_call: .; clone_size: few; cdr3_aa: CASVGMGGETQYF; cdr3_nt: TGTGCCAGCGTCGGAATGGGCGGCGAGACCCAGTACTTC
v_call: TRBV20-1; j_call: TRBJ2-7; d_call: .; clone_size: .; cdr3_aa: CSARESSGDEQYF; cdr3_nt: TGCAGTGCTAGAGAGTCTTCCGGGGACGAGCAGTACTTC
v_call: TRBV20-1; j_call: TRBJ2-1; d_call: .; clone_size: few; cdr3_aa: CSAAQKNEQFF; cdr3_nt: TGCAGTGCTGCTCAAAAAAATGAGCAGTTCTTC
v_call: TRBV28; j_call: TRBJ1-1; d_call: .; clone_size: .; cdr3_aa: CASRSSPEAFF; cdr3_nt: TGTGCCAGCAGGTCGTCCCCTGAAGCTTTCTTT
v_call: TRBV20-1; j_call: TRBJ1-4; d_call: TRBD1; clone_size: few; cdr3_aa: CSVWGTGGGYEKLFF; cdr3_nt: TGCAGTGTCTGGGGGACAGGGGGTGGATATGAAAAACTGTTTTTT
v_call: TRBV20-1; j_call: TRBJ2-2; d_call: .; clone_size: .; cdr3_aa: CSAPVFAAGELFF; cdr3_nt: TGCAGTGCCCCCGTCTTTGCGGCCGGGGAGCTGTTTTTT
v_call: TRBV27; j_call: TRBJ2-4; d_call: .; clone_size: .; cdr3_aa: CAIIFIAKNIQYF; cdr3_nt: TGTGCCATCATATTTATAGCCAAAAACATTCAGTACTTC
v_call: TRBV20-1; j_call: TRBJ1-2; d_call: .; clone_size: few; cdr3_aa: CSPRTETYGYTF; cdr3_nt: TGCAGCCCTCGGACTGAAACTTATGGCTACACCTTC
v_call: TRBV20-1; j_call: TRBJ2-7; d_call: .; clone_size: few; cdr3_aa: CSARDVSGSSYEQYF; cdr3_nt: TGCAGTGCTAGAGATGTTAGCGGAAGCTCCTACGAGCAGTACTTC
v_call: TRBV12-3/TRBV12-4; j_call: TRBJ1-2; d_call: TRBD1; clone_size: few; cdr3_aa: CASRSDRGYGYTF; cdr3_nt: TGTGCCAGCAGGTCCGACAGGGGCTATGGCTACACCTTC
v_call: TRBV19; j_call: TRBJ2-3; d_call: TRBD1; clone_size: .; cdr3_aa: CASSPTGVADTQYF; cdr3_nt: TGTGCCAGTAGCCCGACAGGGGTCGCAGATACGCAGTATTTT
v_call: TRBV10-3; j_call: TRBJ2-2; d_call: .; clone_size: few; cdr3_aa: CAISPSGPGTTGELFF; cdr3_nt: TGTGCCATCAGTCCCTCGGGGCCAGGAACCACCGGGGAGCTGTTTTTT
v_call: TRBV12-3/TRBV12-4; j_call: TRBJ1-1; d_call: .; clone_size: few; cdr3_aa: CASSLVYTEAFF; cdr3_nt: TGTGCCAGCAGTTTGGTGTACACTGAAGCTTTCTTT
v_call: TRBV9; j_call: TRBJ2-2; d_call: TRBD2; clone_size: once; cdr3_aa: CASSVHPGLAGVNTGELFF; cdr3_nt: TGTGCCAGCAGCGTCCACCCGGGACTAGCGGGAGTAAACACCGGGGAGCTGTTTTTT
v_call: TRBV12-3/TRBV12-4; j_call: TRBJ2-3; d_call: .; clone_size: .; cdr3_aa: CASSLDREDTQYF; cdr3_nt: TGTGCCAGCAGTTTAGACCGTGAAGATACGCAGTATTTT